This TCR beta chain was found in a study of blood T cell repertoires in COVID-19. Study summary: COVID-19 samples collected from the United States, Italy and Spain covered acute and convalescent phases.

Germline CDR1 is ENHRY and CDR2 is SYGVKD. Deletions cut 7 bases from V and 9 bases from J, with 15 bases between. The CDR3 contains 12 residues. Sequencing used immunoSEQ multiplex PCR; TCRdb keeps in-frame clones, though not all of them. The sample contains under 80,000 clones, roughly 77% of which appear only once. V and J are TRBV10-3 and TRBJ1-2; TRBD1 is a possible D gene (6 bases). This sequence originates from a human donor in a cohort sampled during active COVID-19. Sequencing was done on a sample of peripheral blood. CDR3 DNA: TGTGCCATCAATTCCGGGACATCTAGCTACACCTTC. This translates into CAINSGTSSYTF.